This TCR beta chain was identified in a study of Graves' ophthalmopathy and Graves' hyperthyroidism. Findings of the study overall: The model's ophthalmopathy progression predictions had more than 55% sensitivity and 72% to 75% specificity. Blood shared most expanded thyroid clonotypes above 0.001 frequency.

Diagnosis relied on clinical symptoms, serum thyroxine, TRAb, thyroid ultrasound and orbital computed tomography. Isolation of PBMCs was performed using 9 to 10 ml of fresh peripheral blood. Investigators amplified TCR beta CDR3 regions from RNA transcripts. The first-round RT-PCR employed HTBI primers together with the Qiagen OneStep RT-PCR kit. A multiplex PCR was then performed as the second round. TCRdb re-called the multiplex PCR reads through MiXCR, storing one row per CDR3 protein. This sample has 350,000 to 400,000 distinct CDR3 sequences, with 18% found just once. Germline V gene data show CDR1 as MNHEY and CDR2 as SVGAGI. The CDR3 is 14 amino acids. This clonotype has a count of ten or more. Antigen: not known. Its ends do not fully match the called genes, so a read error is possible.

The rearrangement links TRBV6-5 to TRBJ1-5; D may be TRBD1 (6 bases). Sequencing input: peripheral blood. This TCR derives from a young woman with Graves' ophthalmopathy. The chain's CDR3 is CASSHSGATQPQHF. For the CDR3, the DNA is TGTGCCAGCAGTCACTCGGGGGCGACTCAGCCCCAGCATTTT.